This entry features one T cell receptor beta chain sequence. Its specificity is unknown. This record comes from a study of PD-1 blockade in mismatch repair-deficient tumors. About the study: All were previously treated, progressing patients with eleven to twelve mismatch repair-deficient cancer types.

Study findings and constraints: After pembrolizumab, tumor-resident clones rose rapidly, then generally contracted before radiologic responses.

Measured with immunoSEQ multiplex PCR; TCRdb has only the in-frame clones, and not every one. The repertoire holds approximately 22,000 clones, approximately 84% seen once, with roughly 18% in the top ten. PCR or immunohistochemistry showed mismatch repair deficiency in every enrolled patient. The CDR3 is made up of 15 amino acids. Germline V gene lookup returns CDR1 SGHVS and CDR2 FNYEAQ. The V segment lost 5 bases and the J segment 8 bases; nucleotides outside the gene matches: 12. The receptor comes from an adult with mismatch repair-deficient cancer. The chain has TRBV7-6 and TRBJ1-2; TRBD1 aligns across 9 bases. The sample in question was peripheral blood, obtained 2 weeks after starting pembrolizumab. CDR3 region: CASSPVTGGDGGYTF. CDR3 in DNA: TGTGCCAGCAGCCCAGTAACAGGGGGCGATGGAGGCTACACCTTC.